This T cell receptor (beta chain) was captured by sequencing in a study of response to subunit inactivated influenza vaccine (dated by TCRdb to 2017 to 2018). Study-wide context: Deep quantitative T cell receptor repertoire profiling was used in the study to track responses to a trivalent subunit inactivated influenza vaccine. On the study overall, not on this receptor specifically: According to the authors, only a limited number of new T cells may be recruited by each seasonal influenza vaccination.

Receptors were amplified or captured by RT-PCR. The instrument was an Illumina HiSeq 2500. TCRdb redid the processing of the public reads, applying fastp at Q25 and MiXCR, and retained in-frame beta chains. One record per CDR3 amino acid sequence lists the most common genes and DNA. Counted in this sample were roughly 170,000 distinct CDR3 sequences; approximately 9.2% of them appeared once. Clones ranked in the top ten supply about a tenth of the sample. CDR1 and CDR2 are drawn from the germline V gene: MNHNS, SASEGT. The CDR3 covers 14 residues, taking in both the cysteine and the phenylalanine. This entry keeps only the CDR3 DNA: 42 bases, framed from base 1. V ends up 4 bases short and J 5 bases short, with an unmatched junction base count of 3. In its sample, this clonotype was seen a few times. The clone's antigen remains unknown. Base qualities are not provided; no much larger clone lies one nucleotide away.

In this chain, TRBV6-1 is recombined with TRBJ2-3, with 10 central nucleotides matching TRBD1. The receptor's source is a man aged 50-59 years who received an inactivated influenza vaccine. Donor details come from another sample of the same person, matched by shared clones. The sequenced sample was non-naive T cells sorted from PBMCs, obtained on the day of vaccination. Read against the paper, the sample's cell subset or site label means: memory T cell fraction. DNA sequence: TGTGCCAGCAGTGTTCGGGACAGGGGAGATACGCAGTATTTT. This encodes CASSVRDRGDTQYF.